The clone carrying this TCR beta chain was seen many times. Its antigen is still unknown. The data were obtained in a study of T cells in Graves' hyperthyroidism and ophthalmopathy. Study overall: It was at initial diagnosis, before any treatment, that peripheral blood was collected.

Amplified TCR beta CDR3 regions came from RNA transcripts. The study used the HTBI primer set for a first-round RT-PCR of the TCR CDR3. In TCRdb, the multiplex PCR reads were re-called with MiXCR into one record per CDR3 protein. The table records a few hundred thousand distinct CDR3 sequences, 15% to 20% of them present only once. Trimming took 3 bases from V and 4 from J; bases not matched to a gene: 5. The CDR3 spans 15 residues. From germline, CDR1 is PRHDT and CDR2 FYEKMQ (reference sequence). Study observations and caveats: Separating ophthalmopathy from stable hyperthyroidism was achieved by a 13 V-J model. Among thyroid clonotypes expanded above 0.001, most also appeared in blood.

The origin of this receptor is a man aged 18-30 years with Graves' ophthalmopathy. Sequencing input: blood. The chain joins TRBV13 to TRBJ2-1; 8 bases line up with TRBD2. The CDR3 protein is CASSFSGAVYNEQFF. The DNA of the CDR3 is TGTGCCAGCAGCTTTAGCGGGGCGGTTTACAATGAGCAGTTCTTC. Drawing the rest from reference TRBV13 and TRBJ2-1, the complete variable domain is AAGVIQSPRHLIKEKRETATLKCYPIPRHDTVYWYQQGPGQDPQFLISFYEKMQSDKGSIPDRFSAQQFSDYHSELNMSSLELGDSALYFCASSFSGAVYNEQFFGPGTRLTVL.